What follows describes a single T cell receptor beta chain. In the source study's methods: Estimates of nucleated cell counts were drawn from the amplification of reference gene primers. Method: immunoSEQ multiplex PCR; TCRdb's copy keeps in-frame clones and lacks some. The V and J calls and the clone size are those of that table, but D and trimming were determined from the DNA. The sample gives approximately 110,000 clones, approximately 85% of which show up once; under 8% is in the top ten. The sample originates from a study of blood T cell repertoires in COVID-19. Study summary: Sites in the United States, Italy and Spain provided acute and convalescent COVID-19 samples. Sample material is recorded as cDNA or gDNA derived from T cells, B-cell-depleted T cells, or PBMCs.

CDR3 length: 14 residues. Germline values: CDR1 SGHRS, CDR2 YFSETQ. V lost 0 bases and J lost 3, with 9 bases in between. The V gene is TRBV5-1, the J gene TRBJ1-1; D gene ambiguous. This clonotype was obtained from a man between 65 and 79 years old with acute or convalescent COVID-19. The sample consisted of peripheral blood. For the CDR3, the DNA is TGCGCCAGCAGCTTGGGGCAGGTTCACACTGAAGCTTTCTTT. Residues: CASSLGQVHTEAFF.